This TCR beta chain was identified during a study of CD8 T cells in ankylosing spondylitis. Points from the study as a whole: Researchers reportedly found disease-linked clones significantly enriched in matched ankylosing spondylitis synovial fluid. Blood of patients with ankylosing spondylitis appeared to be characterized by a TCR beta motif of eight highly homologous variants. Disease-linked clones displayed a CD8+ phenotype and appeared relatively rarely in peripheral blood. Earlier studies detected some motif variants in reactive arthritis synovial fluid and blood.

Making the TCR beta libraries involved quantitative 5'-RACE with molecular barcodes. TCRdb fed the 5' RACE reads into MiXCR, producing one record per CDR3 protein. Among about 390,000 distinct CDR3 sequences listed, around 22% were seen once. The germline gives CDR1 SQVTM, CDR2 ANQGSEA. This CDR3 spans 14 amino acids. Concerning this clonotype: What it binds is unknown. A junction boundary mismatches the germline segment, possibly from a read error.

The chain employs TRBV29-1 and TRBJ2-2, with 9 bases aligning to TRBD2. Sequenced: blood, either unsorted or a sorted T cell fraction (not recorded which). The clonotype was recovered from a male donor with ankylosing spondylitis. The CDR3 loop is CSAEREVPTAELFF. DNA for the CDR3: TGCAGCGCGGAGCGGGAGGTCCCCACCGCGGAGCTGTTTTTT.